This section outlines one TCR beta chain sequence together with its context. In the original processing: Scientists estimated how many nucleated cells there were by amplifying reference gene primers. Repertoires were generated with immunoSEQ multiplex PCR, while TCRdb's copy carries only in-frame clones and drops some. Clone size and V and J calls were adopted from that table, with D and trimming inferred from the DNA. The table has fewer than 250,000 clones, 75% to 90% seen once; the top ten hold about 6.3%. J gave up 2 bases and V 0 bases, and 3 bases lay outside the gene matches. Germline CDR1 reads SGHVS; CDR2 reads FQNEAQ. There are 17 residues in the CDR3. This entry is derived from a study of blood T cell repertoires in COVID-19. As for the study in general: Some COVID-19 samples were acute and others convalescent; all came from the United States, Italy and Spain.

The V call is TRBV7-8, the J call TRBJ1-6; TRBD1 aligns across 8 bases. The TCR was taken from a man in his sixties who had recovered from COVID-19. The sequencing sample was made of peripheral blood. The CDR3 loop is CASSLAEQGAYNSPLHF. The CDR3 DNA reads TGTGCCAGCAGCTTAGCGGAACAGGGGGCCTATAATTCACCCCTCCACTTT.